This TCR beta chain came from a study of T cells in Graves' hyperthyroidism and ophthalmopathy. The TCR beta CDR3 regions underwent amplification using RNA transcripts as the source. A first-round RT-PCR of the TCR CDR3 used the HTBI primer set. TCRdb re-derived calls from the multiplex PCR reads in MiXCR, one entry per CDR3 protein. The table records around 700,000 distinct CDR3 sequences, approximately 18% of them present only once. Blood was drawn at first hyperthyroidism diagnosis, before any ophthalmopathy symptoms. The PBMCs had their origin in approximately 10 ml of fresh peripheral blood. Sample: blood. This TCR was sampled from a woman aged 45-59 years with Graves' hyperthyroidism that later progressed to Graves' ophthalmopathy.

This CDR3 is CASSLLGQENEKLFF. The DNA of the CDR3 is TGTGCCAGCAGCTTGTTGGGACAGGAGAATGAAAAACTGTTTTTT. The J gene is TRBJ1-4, the V gene TRBV5-8, with 8 nucleotides matching TRBD1. Trimming removed 1 base from V and 5 bases from J; junction bases left unmatched: 4. Germline CDR1 is SGHTS and CDR2 is YDEGEE. The CDR3 runs to 15 residues. The complete variable domain, with remaining parts taken from reference TRBV5-8 and TRBJ1-4, reads EAGVTQSPTHLIKTRGQQATLRCSPISGHTSVYWYQQALGLGLQFLLWYDEGEERNRGNFPPRFSGRQFPNYSSELNVNALELEDSALYLCASSLLGQENEKLFFGSGTQLSVL.